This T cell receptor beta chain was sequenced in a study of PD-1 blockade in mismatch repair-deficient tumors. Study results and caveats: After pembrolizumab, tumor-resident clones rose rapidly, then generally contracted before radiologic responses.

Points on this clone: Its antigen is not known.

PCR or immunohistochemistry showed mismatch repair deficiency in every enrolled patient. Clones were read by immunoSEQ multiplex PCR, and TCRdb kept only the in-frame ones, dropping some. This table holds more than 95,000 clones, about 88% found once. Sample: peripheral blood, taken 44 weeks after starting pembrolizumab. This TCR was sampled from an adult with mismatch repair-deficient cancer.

The DNA for the CDR3 is TGTGCCAGCAGCGTTGGGACTAGGGGGCTGTCAGGCAATGAGCAGTTCTTC. This encodes CASSVGTRGLSGNEQFF. V usage is TRBV11-1 and J usage is TRBJ2-1, with D perhaps matching TRBD2 (8 bases). The CDR3 totals 17 residues. CDR1 SGHAT and CDR2 FQDESV come from the germline V gene (reference sequence). Trimming removed 5 bases at V and 6 bases at J, with 23 bases between.